The 23 T cell receptor beta chains below come from one sample, sequenced in a study of T cell responses to AZD1222 COVID-19 vaccine. The method was immunoSEQ multiplex PCR; TCRdb's version includes in-frame clones alone and lacks a portion of them. In the table there are under 200,000 clones, more than 75% of which are singletons. Sequencing was performed on peripheral blood, taken on day 0 of AZD1222 vaccination. These receptors all come from an adult in good health.

The chain joins TRBV4-2 to TRBJ2-6; D is undetermined. This CDR3 has 11 residues. Looked up from germline, CDR1 is LGHNA and CDR2 is YNFKEQ. Trimming removed 5 bases from V and 4 bases from J, with 0 bases in between. CDR3 loop: CASSGANVLTF. For the CDR3, the DNA is TGTGCCAGCAGCGGGGCCAACGTCCTGACTTTC.

This clone was observed once. Other DNA sequences within the sample encode an identical CDR3. The chain has TRBV7-2 and TRBJ1-4; tentatively, D is TRBD1 (6 bases). Germline CDR1 is SGHTA and CDR2 is FQGNSA. The CDR3 extends over 14 amino acids. The ends were cut back, 1 base at V and 5 bases at J, with 8 bases in the middle. The chain's CDR3 is CASSLGQGNEKLFF. The CDR3 nucleotides read TGTGCCAGCAGCTTAGGGCAGGGGAATGAAAAACTGTTTTTT.

V usage is TRBV6-4 and J usage is TRBJ2-1; 10 bases are shared with TRBD1. The V segment lost 5 bases and the J segment 2 bases; nucleotides outside the gene matches: 6. CDR1 MRHNA and CDR2 SNTAGT come from the germline V gene. CDR3 length equals 16 residues. DNA of the CDR3: TGTGCCAGCAGTAGACAGGGGGCGGGTCCCTACAATGAGCAGTTCTTC. Residues: CASSRQGAGPYNEQFF.

The chain recombines TRBV27 with TRBJ1-1; 11 nucleotides agree with TRBD1. CDR1 and CDR2 (germline): MNHEY, SMNVEV (reference sequence). V was clipped by 11 bases and J by 5 bases; unmatched bases: 19. CDR3 length: 17 amino acids. The CDR3 spells CAGDRGGRKTSETEAFF. DNA of the CDR3: TGTGCCGGGGACAGGGGGGGCCGGAAGACCTCGGAGACTGAAGCTTTCTTT.

This clone ranks as medium-sized. J is TRBJ1-1 and V is TRBV29-1; D is undetermined. Germline V gives CDR1 SQVTM, CDR2 ANQGSEA. This CDR3 is built from 13 residues. Trimming stripped 7 bases from V and 6 bases from J, with 18 bases between. CDR3 amino acids: CSALGGERAEAFF. As DNA, the CDR3 is TGCAGCGCTCTCGGTGGGGAACGCGCTGAAGCTTTCTTT.

This chain links TRBV5-4 with TRBJ2-5; TRBD1 agrees at 10 bases. The CDR3 runs 15 residues. Trimming cost V 3 bases and J 5 bases; bases outside gene matches: 7. CDR1 and CDR2 (germline): SGHNT, YYREEE (reference sequence). CDR3 bases: TGTGCCAGCAGCTCGACCGGGACAGGGGAGGAGACCCAGTACTTC. This codes for CASSSTGTGEETQYF. Full variable domain (rest looked up from reference TRBV5-4 and TRBJ2-5): ETGVTQSPTHLIKTRGQQVTLRCSSQSGHNTVSWYQQALGQGPQFIFQYYREEENGRGNFPPRFSGLQFPNYSSELNVNALELDDSALYLCASSSTGTGEETQYFGPGTRLLVL.

The chain combines TRBV29-1 with TRBJ2-5; D may correspond to TRBD1 or TRBD2 (5 bases each). Per germline, CDR1 SQVTM and CDR2 ANQGSEA. This CDR3 comprises 14 residues. V lost 4 bases, J lost 5 bases, and 17 bases lay in between. CDR3 sequence (DNA): TGCAGCGTTGTACCGGGACCCCCGACTGAGACCCAGTACTTC. It codes for CSVVPGPPTETQYF.

The rearrangement joins TRBV4-2 to TRBJ2-7, with 10 nucleotides matching TRBD1. Per the germline V gene, CDR1 is LGHNA and CDR2 is YNFKEQ. V lost 0 bases to trimming and J lost 2 bases; unmatched junction nucleotides: 4. This CDR3 region has 16 residues. The CDR3 nucleotides read TGTGCCAGCAGCCAAGACCGGGACAGGGGCACCTACGAGCAGTACTTC. Encoded protein: CASSQDRDRGTYEQYF.

The V gene is TRBV6-5, the J gene TRBJ2-3, with D perhaps being TRBD1 or TRBD2 (6 bases each). This CDR3 has 15 residues. V shed 0 bases and J shed 0 bases, with 7 bases lying between them. CDR1 is MNHEY and CDR2 is SVGAGI in the germline V gene. The CDR3 here is CASSYSGGSTDTQYF. CDR3 in DNA: TGTGCCAGCAGTTACTCCGGGGGCAGCACAGATACGCAGTATTTT.

The rearrangement joins TRBV28 to TRBJ2-5, with no clear D. V was trimmed by 5 bases and J by 6 bases, leaving 10 bases between them. Germline CDR1 reads MDHEN; CDR2 reads SYDVKM. This CDR3 is 12 amino acids long. The CDR3 here is CASSALRKTQYF. The CDR3 DNA reads as TGTGCCAGCAGTGCACTAAGGAAGACCCAGTACTTC.

The chain carries TRBV27 and TRBJ1-5; perhaps TRBD1 as D (6 bases). The ends were cut back, 8 bases at V and 4 bases at J, with 9 bases in the middle. The CDR3 totals 12 residues. Germline V gives CDR1 MNHEY, CDR2 SMNVEV (reference sequence). CDR3 in amino acids: CASQQGNQPQHF. CDR3 DNA sequence: TGTGCCAGCCAGCAGGGGAATCAGCCCCAGCATTTT.

The chain has TRBV7-2 and TRBJ1-3; D may be TRBD1 (6 bases). Trimming cost V 1 base and J 6 bases, with 16 bases left between them. CDR1 SGHTA and CDR2 FQGNSA come from the germline V gene. The CDR3 totals 16 residues. The CDR3 DNA sequence: TGTGCCAGCAGCTTAGTTGTGGGCGGGGGACAAAACACCATATATTTT. It encodes CASSLVVGGGQNTIYF.

The CDR3 sequence is CASTDGREYNEQFF. CDR3 DNA sequence: TGTGCCAGCACCGATGGGCGGGAATACAATGAGCAGTTCTTC. V is TRBV9 and J is TRBJ2-1, with D possibly matching TRBD2 (6 bases). The V gene lost 6 bases and the J gene lost 4 bases, with 14 bases spanning the gap. Germline CDR1 is SGDLS and CDR2 is YYNGEE. The length of the CDR3 is 14 residues.

This rearrangement joins TRBV7-8 to TRBJ1-1; D not resolved. Deletions cut 2 bases from V and 1 base from J, with 11 bases between. The germline V gene has CDR1 SGHVS and CDR2 FQNEAQ. The CDR3 covers 15 residues. The CDR3 spells CASSLRPRQNTEAFF. DNA of the CDR3: TGTGCCAGCAGCTTACGCCCCAGACAGAACACTGAAGCTTTCTTT.

This chain joins TRBV9 and TRBJ2-5; D ambiguous. Germline-derived CDR1 and CDR2 are SGDLS and YYNGEE. CDR3 length equals 16 residues. V gave up 0 bases and J gave up 2 bases, with 14 bases separating them. The CDR3 DNA is TGTGCCAGCAGCGTAGGGTATACCCTTGTTCAAGAGACCCAGTACTTC. Its translation is CASSVGYTLVQETQYF.

The chain employs TRBV28 and TRBJ1-2; a possible D gene is TRBD1 (6 bases). Per germline, CDR1 MDHEN and CDR2 SYDVKM. The V and J ends lost 5 bases and 7 bases respectively, with 20 bases between them. The CDR3 consists of 15 residues. The CDR3, as DNA: TGTGCCAGCAGTCTGGTTGACAGGTCTTATTCTGGCTACACCTTC. It is translated as CASSLVDRSYSGYTF.

This clone was counted only a few times. The J gene is TRBJ1-6, the V gene TRBV4-2, with D possibly matching TRBD1 (5 bases). Per germline, CDR1 LGHNA and CDR2 YNFKEQ. The V gene lost 2 bases and the J gene lost 8 bases, with 13 bases spanning the gap. The CDR3 is 15 residues long. The CDR3 coding sequence is TGTGCCAGCAGCCAACGACTGGGGGACGATTCACCCCTCCACTTT. Residues: CASSQRLGDDSPLHF.

The V gene is TRBV7-9, the J gene TRBJ1-2; perhaps TRBD1 as D (6 bases). The CDR3 contains 16 residues. V lost 5 bases, J lost 4 bases, and 20 bases lay in between. Looked up from germline, CDR1 is SEHNR and CDR2 is FQNEAQ (reference sequence). The CDR3 DNA reads TGTGCCAGCAGCGCATCCGGGGGGCAGGGGCCCTATGGCTACACCTTC. It translates to CASSASGGQGPYGYTF.

This rearrangement joins TRBV5-1 to TRBJ1-2, with 9 nucleotides matching TRBD1. This CDR3 has 15 residues. Germline V gene data show CDR1 as SGHRS and CDR2 as YFSETQ. V lost 0 bases, J lost 4 bases, and 4 bases stayed unmatched. CDR3 nucleotide sequence: TGCGCCAGCAGCTTGGACAGGGGGCTAGGCTATGGCTACACCTTC. Translation gives CASSLDRGLGYGYTF.

The genes are TRBV30 and TRBJ1-4, with unresolved D. The CDR3 runs to 11 residues. Germline loops: CDR1 GTSNPN, CDR2 SVGIG (reference sequence). The ends were cut back, 0 bases at V and 8 bases at J, with 4 bases in the middle. The CDR3 DNA reads as TGTGCCTGGAGTGTCCGGGAAAAACTGTTTTTT. Translation: CAWSVREKLFF. The full variable domain, in which reference TRBV30 and TRBJ1-4 provide the parts outside the CDR3, is SQTIHQWPATLVQPVGSPLSLECTVEGTSNPNLYWYRQAAGRGLQLLFYSVGIGQISSEVPQNLSASRPQDRQFILSSKKLLLSDSGFYLCAWSVREKLFFGSGTQLSVL.

The sample holds one count of this clone. This chain uses TRBV25-1 with TRBJ2-2; D call uncertain. This CDR3 is 13 amino acids long. Per germline, CDR1 MGHDK and CDR2 SYGVNS. Trimming pared 6 bases from V and 5 bases from J, leaving 10 bases between. The DNA of the CDR3 is TGTGCCAGCAGACACTCGCTAACCGGGGAGCTGTTTTTT. As protein: CASRHSLTGELFF.

The V gene is TRBV2, the J gene TRBJ2-7, with 9 nucleotides matching TRBD2. V lost 6 bases to trimming and J lost 1 base; unmatched junction nucleotides: 7. The CDR3 contains 15 residues. Germline-derived CDR1 and CDR2 are SNHLY and FYNNEI. The CDR3 is CASRGNSGRSYEQYF. CDR3 nucleotides: TGTGCCAGCAGAGGCAATAGCGGGAGATCCTACGAGCAGTACTTC. The full variable domain, with the rest looked up from reference TRBV2 and TRBJ2-7, is EPEVTQTPSHQVTQMGQEVILRCVPISNHLYFYWYRQILGQKVEFLVSFYNNEISEKSEIFDDQFSVERPDGSNFTLKIRSTKLEDSAMYFCASRGNSGRSYEQYFGPGTRLTVT.

The chain couples TRBV7-3 to TRBJ2-5; no clear D gene. Germline V gives CDR1 SGHTA, CDR2 FQGTGA. The V end was cut by 1 base, the J end by 2 bases, with 11 bases between. This CDR3 spans 15 amino acids. The CDR3 DNA sequence: TGTGCCAGCAGCTTAAGTCCGGGCTCACAAGAGACCCAGTACTTC. Residues: CASSLSPGSQETQYF.